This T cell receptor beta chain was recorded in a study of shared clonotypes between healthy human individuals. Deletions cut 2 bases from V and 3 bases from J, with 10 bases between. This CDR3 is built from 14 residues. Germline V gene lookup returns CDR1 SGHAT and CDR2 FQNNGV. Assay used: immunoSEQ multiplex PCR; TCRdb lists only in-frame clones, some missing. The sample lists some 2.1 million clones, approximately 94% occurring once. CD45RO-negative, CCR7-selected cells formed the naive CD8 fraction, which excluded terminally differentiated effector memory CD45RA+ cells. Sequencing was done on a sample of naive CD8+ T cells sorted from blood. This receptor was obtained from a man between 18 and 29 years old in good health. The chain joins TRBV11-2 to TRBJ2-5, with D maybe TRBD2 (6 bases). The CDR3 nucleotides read TGTGCCAGCAGCTTAAGCACGGGGGAAGAGACCCAGTACTTC. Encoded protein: CASSLSTGEETQYF.